Listed below are T cell receptor beta chains from one sample, sequenced in a study of blood T cell repertoires in COVID-19. Data came from immunoSEQ multiplex PCR; TCRdb stores just in-frame clones and leaves some out. The sample holds some 46,000 clones, about nine tenths seen once. The source material was peripheral blood. The source is a human donor in a cohort sampled during active COVID-19. The CDR3 runs from the conserved cysteine through the conserved F or W. Fields, in order: J gene, D gene, clone size, V gene, CDR3 DNA, CDR3 protein. The D gene is left open where the match is weak. Size is stated for part of the rows, as once, few or many counts, or as a class when the clone is expanded.

TRBJ1-1	-	-	TRBV4-1	TGCGCCAGCAGCCAACCAGGTGGTAACACTGAAGCTTTCTTT	CASSQPGGNTEAFF
TRBJ2-7	TRBD2	few	TRBV28	TGTGCCAGCAGCTTCGTAGCGGGAAGCTCCTACGAGCAGTACTTC	CASSFVAGSSYEQYF
TRBJ1-1	TRBD1	-	TRBV4-1	TGCGCCAGCAGCCAAGCGGGGACAGGGGCGGGCACTGAAGCTTTCTTT	CASSQAGTGAGTEAFF
TRBJ2-5	-	-	TRBV18	TGTGCCAGCTCACGGTTAACAAGACAGGTCTCGGAGACCCAGTACTTC	CASSRLTRQVSETQYF
TRBJ2-7	TRBD1	-	TRBV2	TGTGCCAGCAGGGCGACAGGGAGCGCGAAGCAGTACTTC	CASRATGSAKQYF
TRBJ2-5	TRBD2	-	TRBV9	TGTGCCAGCAGCGTATCCGGACTAGCGGGAGGAGAGACCCAGTACTTC	CASSVSGLAGGETQYF
TRBJ2-7	TRBD2	-	TRBV19	TGTGCCAGTAGTATGGAGCTAGCGGGACACTCCCCTTTGGAGCAGTACTTC	CASSMELAGHSPLEQYF
TRBJ1-2	-	-	TRBV2	TGTGCCAGCAGCGTCAACAGATCTAACTATGGCTACACCTTC	CASSVNRSNYGYTF
TRBJ2-1	-	few	TRBV19	TGTGCCAGTAGTATCATGGGCCTCGGGGACAATGAGCAGTTCTTC	CASSIMGLGDNEQFF
TRBJ2-1	-	-	TRBV21-1	TGTGCCAGCAGCAAAGGGTTATTACGGACAGGGGCGGGGGGTGAGCAGTTCTTC	CASSKGLLRTGAGGEQFF
TRBJ2-1	-	-	TRBV25-1	TGTGCCAGCAGTGATCCCTCACGGGAGTGGTACAATGAGCAGTTCTTC	CASSDPSREWYNEQFF
TRBJ2-2	TRBD2	-	TRBV29-1	TGCAGCGTTGTGACTAGCGGGAGGGAGGCCGGGGAGCTGTTTTTT	CSVVTSGREAGELFF
TRBJ2-1	-	once	TRBV20-1	TGCAGTGCTAGTTCAGGGGAGCTCTACAATGAGCAGTTCTTC	CSASSGELYNEQFF
TRBJ2-2	TRBD2	-	TRBV5-5	TGTGCCAGCAGCTTGGTAGCGGGAGGGACCGGGGAGCTGTTTTTT	CASSLVAGGTGELFF
TRBJ2-2	-	-	TRBV5-1	TGCGCCAGCAGCCTTCGACAGGCGAACACCGGGGAGCTGTTTTTT	CASSLRQANTGELFF
TRBJ1-5	-	few	TRBV9	TGTGCCAGCAGCGTAGCCCCCGGGGTCGCCGGGGGGCCCCAGCATTTT	CASSVAPGVAGGPQHF
TRBJ2-1	-	-	TRBV7-8	TGTGCCAGCAGCCTTCCGGGATATTACAATGAGCAGTTCTTC	CASSLPGYYNEQFF
TRBJ1-1	-	-	TRBV6-5	TGTGCCAGCAGTTACAGAGGACAGAACACTGAAGCTTTCTTT	CASSYRGQNTEAFF
TRBJ1-1	TRBD1	-	TRBV7-2	TGTGCCAGCAGCGTATACCGGGACAGGCGTAACACTGAAGCTTTCTTT	CASSVYRDRRNTEAFF
TRBJ2-3	TRBD2	once	TRBV5-4	TGTGCCAGCAGCTTCTTTAAGGGCGGGAGTGGGACAGATACGCAGTATTTT	CASSFFKGGSGTDTQYF
TRBJ2-5	-	-	TRBV7-9	TGTGCCAGCCGTGGGTCGGGTACTAAAGGGACCCAGTACTTC	CASRGSGTKGTQYF
TRBJ2-7	TRBD2	-	TRBV27	TGTGCCAGCAGCCTAGGTGGGACTAGCGGGAGGTACTTC	CASSLGGTSGRYF
TRBJ2-3	TRBD2	-	TRBV7-3	TGTGCCAGCAGCTTAACTCCGACTAGCGGGAGAAACACAGATACGCAGTATTTT	CASSLTPTSGRNTDTQYF
TRBJ2-7	TRBD2	few	TRBV3-1/TRBV3-2	TGTGCCAGCAGCCAAGATACAGGACTAGCGGGAGGGCCTTCCTACGAGCAGTACTTC	CASSQDTGLAGGPSYEQYF
TRBJ2-1	TRBD2	-	TRBV28	TGTGCCAGCAGTCGAGCGGGAGGGCCCTACAATGAGCAGTTCTTC	CASSRAGGPYNEQFF
TRBJ2-1	-	-	TRBV19	TGTGCCAGTCAGGGTCAGCCCTACAATGAGCAGTTCTTC	CASQGQPYNEQFF